Below, one T cell receptor beta chain is given with its context. No antigen is known for it. The sample belongs to a study of chemoradiotherapy in HPV16-positive cancers. Study-level results: Non-HPV-specific T cells did not expand in tumors during treatment, whereas candidate HPV-specific clones and E7-related motifs did.

TCRdb's copy holds only in-frame clones and misses some; the assay was immunoSEQ multiplex PCR. Found here are some 12,000 clones, 86% of them singletons; the top ten hold 2.8%. In germline, CDR1 is MNHEY, CDR2 SVGAGI. V was pared by 6 bases and J by 6 bases, with 14 bases between. This CDR3 has 13 amino acids. The specimen was blood, collected from a patient who underwent chemoradiotherapy. V and J are TRBV6-5 and TRBJ1-1; possibly TRBD1 for D (6 bases). The receptor's source is a human donor with HPV-associated anogenital cancer. The CDR3 coding sequence is TGTGCCAGCAGACAAACAGGGAGGCCTGAAGCTTTCTTT. Translating gives CASRQTGRPEAFF.